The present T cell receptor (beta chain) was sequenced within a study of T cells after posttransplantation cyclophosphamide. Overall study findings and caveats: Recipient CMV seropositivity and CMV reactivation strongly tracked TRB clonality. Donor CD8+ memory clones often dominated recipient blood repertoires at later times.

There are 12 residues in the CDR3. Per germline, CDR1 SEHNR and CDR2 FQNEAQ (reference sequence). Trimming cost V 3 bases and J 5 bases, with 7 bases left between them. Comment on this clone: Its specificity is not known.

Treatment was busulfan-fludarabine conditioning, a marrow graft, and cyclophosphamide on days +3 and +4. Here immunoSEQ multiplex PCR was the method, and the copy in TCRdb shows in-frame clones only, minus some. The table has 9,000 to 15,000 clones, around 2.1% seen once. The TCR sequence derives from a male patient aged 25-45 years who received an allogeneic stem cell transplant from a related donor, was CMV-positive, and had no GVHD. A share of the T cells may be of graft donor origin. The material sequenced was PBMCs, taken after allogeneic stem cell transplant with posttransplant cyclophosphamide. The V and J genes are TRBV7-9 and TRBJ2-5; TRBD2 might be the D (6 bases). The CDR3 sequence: CASSFGGETQYF. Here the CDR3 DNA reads TGTGCCAGCAGCTTTGGGGGGGAGACCCAGTACTTC.